The 10 T cell receptor beta chains listed next were all sequenced from one sample in a study of beta chain features in type 1 diabetes. Their cognate antigens are unknown. TCRB transcripts that were expressed got sequenced, as all of the isolated RNA had been reverse transcribed. This table comes from immunoSEQ multiplex PCR, and its TCRdb copy is limited to in-frame clones, with some not included. This table has under 350,000 clones, 14% appearing once. General study results and limits: Across all four CD4+ subsets, people with type 1 diabetes showed modestly shorter TCRB CDR3s.

Sequenced material: naive CD4+ T cells from blood. The receptors were gathered from a man younger than 45 with type 1 diabetes.

The genes are TRBV11-2 and TRBJ1-1; D may be TRBD1 (5 bases). V lost 5 bases to trimming and J lost 3 bases, with 10 bases between them. Germline-derived CDR1 and CDR2 are SGHAT and FQNNGV. The CDR3 spans 13 residues. CDR3 DNA: TGTGCCAGCAGCGCCAGGGCGGACACTGAAGCTTTCTTT. Protein product: CASSARADTEAFF.

The gene calls are TRBV9 and TRBJ1-1; 8 positions match TRBD1. CDR3 size: 14 residues. Germline V gene sequence: CDR1 SGDLS, CDR2 YYNGEE. With V trimmed by 3 bases and J by 1 base, 2 bases remained unmatched. The DNA of the CDR3 is TGTGCCAGCAGCGCCGGGACAGGGAACACTGAAGCTTTCTTT. Its translation: CASSAGTGNTEAFF.

This clone showed up just once. CDR3 bases: TGTGCCAGCCGAGGGACAGGCCAAGAGACCCAGTACTTC. It specifies CASRGTGQETQYF. V gene TRBV6-6 combines with J gene TRBJ2-5, with 8 bases identical to TRBD1. The CDR3 consists of 13 residues. After removal of 8 bases from V and 1 base from J, the junction contained 3 bases not matched to a gene. The germline CDR1 and CDR2 sequences are MNHNY and SVGAGI (reference sequence).

This clone was detected a few times. This chain joins TRBV28 and TRBJ2-7, with 7 nucleotides matching TRBD1. CDR1 is MDHEN, CDR2 SYDVKM, per germline. This CDR3 has 13 residues. Trimming removed 6 bases from V and 4 bases from J; junction bases left unmatched: 6. The CDR3 sequence is CASRIGQAYEQYF. CDR3 nucleotide sequence: TGTGCCAGCAGGATCGGACAGGCATACGAGCAGTACTTC.

The gene calls are TRBV4-3 and TRBJ2-6; D is possibly TRBD1 (5 bases). Trimming removed 0 bases at V and 2 bases at J, with 8 bases between. Germline V gives CDR1 LGHNA, CDR2 YSLEER. There are 16 residues in the CDR3. The CDR3 region is CASSQDGRAGANVLTF. Here the CDR3 DNA reads TGCGCCAGCAGCCAAGATGGCAGGGCTGGGGCCAACGTCCTGACTTTC.

The J gene is TRBJ1-5, the V gene TRBV19; 10 bases line up with TRBD1. The V segment lost 8 bases and the J segment 5 bases; nucleotides outside the gene matches: 3. Per germline, CDR1 LNHDA and CDR2 SQIVND (reference sequence). This CDR3 is 13 amino acids long. The CDR3 loop reads CASSGTGDQPQHF. For the CDR3, the DNA is TGTGCCAGTTCCGGGACAGGGGATCAGCCCCAGCATTTT. Variable domain in full (rest from reference TRBV19 and TRBJ1-5): DGGITQSPKYLFRKEGQNVTLSCEQNLNHDAMYWYRQDPGQGLRLIYYSQIVNDFQKGDIAEGYSVSREKKESFPLTVTSAQKNPTAFYLCASSGTGDQPQHFGDGTRLSIL.

The chain is built from TRBV29-1 and TRBJ2-1; 9 bases agree with TRBD2. This CDR3 is 12 amino acids long. Germline V gene lookup returns CDR1 SQVTM and CDR2 ANQGSEA. J was trimmed by 9 bases and V by 6 bases; bases with no gene match: 6. CDR3 protein: CSVTSGWGEQFF. The CDR3 bases are TGCAGCGTGACTAGCGGATGGGGTGAGCAGTTCTTC.

This clone appeared a few times. The V and J genes are TRBV5-4 and TRBJ2-7; TRBD2 matches 11 bases. CDR3 size: 17 residues. CDR1 and CDR2 from the germline V gene are SGHNT and YYREEE (reference sequence). Trimming took 3 bases from V and 0 from J; bases not matched to a gene: 8. The DNA of the CDR3 is TGTGCCAGCAGCTGGGGACTAGCGGTAAACCCCTCCTACGAGCAGTACTTC. Its protein is CASSWGLAVNPSYEQYF.

Points on this clone: The sample holds other DNA sequences that translate to the same CDR3. The V call is TRBV28, the J call TRBJ2-7; D ambiguous. The ends were cut back, 1 base at V and 2 bases at J, with 6 bases in the middle. This CDR3 has 13 amino acids. CDR1 and CDR2 from the germline V gene are MDHEN and SYDVKM. The DNA of the CDR3 is TGTGCCAGCAGTTTATCGTCTACCTACGAGCAGTACTTC. Its protein is CASSLSSTYEQYF.

This clone came up a few times. The same CDR3 is also encoded by other DNA sequences in this sample. The chain is built from TRBV28 and TRBJ2-3, with D hard to call. The CDR3 has 12 residues. Germline CDR1 MDHEN, CDR2 SYDVKM. V lost 6 bases to trimming and J lost 3 bases, with 7 bases between them. The CDR3 nucleotides are TGTGCCAGCAGCCCGTTTACAGATACGCAGTATTTT. This gives the protein CASSPFTDTQYF.